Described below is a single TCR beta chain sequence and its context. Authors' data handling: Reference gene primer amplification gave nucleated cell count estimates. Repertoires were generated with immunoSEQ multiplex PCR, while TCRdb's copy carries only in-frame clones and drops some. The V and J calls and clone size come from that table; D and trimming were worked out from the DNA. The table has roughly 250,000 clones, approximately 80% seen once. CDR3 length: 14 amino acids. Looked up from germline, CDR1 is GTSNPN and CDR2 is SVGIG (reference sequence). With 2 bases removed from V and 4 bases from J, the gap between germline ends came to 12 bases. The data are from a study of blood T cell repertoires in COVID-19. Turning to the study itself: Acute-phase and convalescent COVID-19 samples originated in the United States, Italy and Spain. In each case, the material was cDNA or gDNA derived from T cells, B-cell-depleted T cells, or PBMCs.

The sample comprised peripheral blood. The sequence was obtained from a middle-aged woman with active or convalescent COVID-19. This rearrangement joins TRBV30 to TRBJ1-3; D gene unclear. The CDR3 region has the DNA TGTGCCTGGAGTACTGCTATCCTCGGAAACACCATATATTTT. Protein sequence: CAWSTAILGNTIYF.